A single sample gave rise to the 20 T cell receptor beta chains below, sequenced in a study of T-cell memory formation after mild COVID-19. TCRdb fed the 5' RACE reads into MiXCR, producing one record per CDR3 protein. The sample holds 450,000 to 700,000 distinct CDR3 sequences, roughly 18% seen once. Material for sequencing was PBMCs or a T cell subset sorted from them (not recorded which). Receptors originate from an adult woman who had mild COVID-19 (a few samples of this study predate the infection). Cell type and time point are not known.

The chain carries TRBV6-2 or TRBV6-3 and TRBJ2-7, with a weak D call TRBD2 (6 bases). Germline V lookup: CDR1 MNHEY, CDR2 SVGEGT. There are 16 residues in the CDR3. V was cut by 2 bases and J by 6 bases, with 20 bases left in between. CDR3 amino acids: CASSYAVPSLGGEQYF. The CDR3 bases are TGTGCCAGCAGTTACGCCGTACCCTCTCTCGGGGGCGAGCAGTACTTC.

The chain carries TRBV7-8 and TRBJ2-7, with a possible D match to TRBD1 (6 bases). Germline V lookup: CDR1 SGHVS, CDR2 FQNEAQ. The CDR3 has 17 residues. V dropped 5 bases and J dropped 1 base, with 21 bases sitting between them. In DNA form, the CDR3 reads TGTGCCAGCAGCCCGTACCCGGGACACACTTTGTCCTACGAGCAGTACTTC. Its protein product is CASSPYPGHTLSYEQYF.

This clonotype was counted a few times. DNA for the CDR3: TGTGCCAGCAGCCCGCGGGGGGACACCTACGAGCAGTACTTC. This translates into CASSPRGDTYEQYF. J is TRBJ2-7 and V is TRBV3-1; 8 bases map to TRBD2. Per the germline V gene, CDR1 is LGHDT and CDR2 is YNNKEL (reference sequence). CDR3 length equals 14 residues. Losses at the gene ends were 4 bases for V and 2 bases for J; bases not matched to a gene: 4.

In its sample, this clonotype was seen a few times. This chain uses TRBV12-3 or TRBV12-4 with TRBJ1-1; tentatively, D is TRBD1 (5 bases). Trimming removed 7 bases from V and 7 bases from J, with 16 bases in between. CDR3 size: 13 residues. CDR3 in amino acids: CASNPYGGGEAFF. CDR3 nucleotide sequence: TGTGCCAGCAACCCTTATGGCGGGGGTGAAGCTTTCTTT.

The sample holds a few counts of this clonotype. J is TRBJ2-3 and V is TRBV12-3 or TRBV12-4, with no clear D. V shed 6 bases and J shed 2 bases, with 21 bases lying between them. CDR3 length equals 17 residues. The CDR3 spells CASSLHPPSAPTDTQYF. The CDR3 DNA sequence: TGTGCCAGCAGCTTACACCCACCGTCGGCTCCCACAGATACGCAGTATTTT.

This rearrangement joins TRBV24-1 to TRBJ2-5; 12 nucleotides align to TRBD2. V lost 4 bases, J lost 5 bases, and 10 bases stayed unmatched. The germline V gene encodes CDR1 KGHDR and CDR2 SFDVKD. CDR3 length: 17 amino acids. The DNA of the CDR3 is TGTGCCACCAGTGACATTACGACTAGCGGGGGCGAGGAGACCCAGTACTTC. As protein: CATSDITTSGGEETQYF.

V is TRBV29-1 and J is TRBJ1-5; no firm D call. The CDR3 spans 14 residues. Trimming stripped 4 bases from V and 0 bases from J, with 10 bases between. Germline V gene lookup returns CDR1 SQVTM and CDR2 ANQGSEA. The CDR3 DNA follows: TGCAGCGTTGGGACGGATGATAGCAATCAGCCCCAGCATTTT. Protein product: CSVGTDDSNQPQHF.

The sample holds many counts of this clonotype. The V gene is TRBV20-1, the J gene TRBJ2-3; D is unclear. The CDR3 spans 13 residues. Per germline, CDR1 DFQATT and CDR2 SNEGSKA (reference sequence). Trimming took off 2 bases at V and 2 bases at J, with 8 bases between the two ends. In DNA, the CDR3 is TGCAGTGCTAGAAATCAGGACACAGATACGCAGTATTTT. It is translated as CSARNQDTDTQYF.

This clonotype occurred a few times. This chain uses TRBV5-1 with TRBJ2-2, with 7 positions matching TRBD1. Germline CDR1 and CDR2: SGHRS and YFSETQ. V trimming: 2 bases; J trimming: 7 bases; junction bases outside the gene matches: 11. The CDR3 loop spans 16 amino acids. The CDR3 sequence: CASSFDLTGRVGELFF. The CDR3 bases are TGCGCCAGCAGCTTTGATTTGACAGGGCGCGTCGGGGAGCTGTTTTTT.

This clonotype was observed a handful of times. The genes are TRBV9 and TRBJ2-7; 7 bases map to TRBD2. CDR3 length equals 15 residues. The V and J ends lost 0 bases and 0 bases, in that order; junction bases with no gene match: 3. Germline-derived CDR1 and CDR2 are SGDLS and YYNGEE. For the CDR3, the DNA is TGTGCCAGCAGCGTAGTGCGGGGGACCTCCTACGAGCAGTACTTC. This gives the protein CASSVVRGTSYEQYF.

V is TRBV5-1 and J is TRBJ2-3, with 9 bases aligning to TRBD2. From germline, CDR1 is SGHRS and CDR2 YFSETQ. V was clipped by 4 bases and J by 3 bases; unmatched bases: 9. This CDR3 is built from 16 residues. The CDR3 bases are TGCGCCAGCAGCCCCTTAGCGGGAGTAGGGACAGATACGCAGTATTTT. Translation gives CASSPLAGVGTDTQYF.

As DNA, the CDR3 is TGTGCCAGTTCTAGCGGGGGGGCTTTAGGGACCCAGTACTTC. Translating gives CASSSGGALGTQYF. The rearrangement links TRBV27 to TRBJ2-5, with TRBD2 matching over 12 bases. CDR1 is MNHEY and CDR2 is SMNVEV in the germline V gene (reference sequence). This CDR3 is built from 14 residues. After removal of 9 bases from V and 7 bases from J, the junction contained 9 bases not matched to a gene.

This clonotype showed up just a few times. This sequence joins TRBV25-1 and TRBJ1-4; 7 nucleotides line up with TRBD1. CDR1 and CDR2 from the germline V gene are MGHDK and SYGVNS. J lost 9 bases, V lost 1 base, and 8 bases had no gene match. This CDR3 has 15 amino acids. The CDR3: CASSEFGTDGKKLFF. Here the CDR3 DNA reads TGTGCCAGCAGTGAATTCGGGACAGACGGGAAAAAACTGTTTTTT.

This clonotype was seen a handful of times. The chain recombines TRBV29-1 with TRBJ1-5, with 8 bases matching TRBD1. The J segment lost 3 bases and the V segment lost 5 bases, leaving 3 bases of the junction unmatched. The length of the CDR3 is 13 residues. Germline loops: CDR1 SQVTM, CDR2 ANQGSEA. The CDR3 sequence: CSVLDRVNQPQHF. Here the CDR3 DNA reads TGCAGCGTTTTGGACAGGGTCAATCAGCCCCAGCATTTT.

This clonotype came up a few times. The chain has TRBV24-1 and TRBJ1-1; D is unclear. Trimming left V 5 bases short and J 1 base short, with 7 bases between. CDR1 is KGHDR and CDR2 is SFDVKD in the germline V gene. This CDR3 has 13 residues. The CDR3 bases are TGTGCCACCAGTGCTAAGGGGAACACTGAAGCTTTCTTT. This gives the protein CATSAKGNTEAFF.

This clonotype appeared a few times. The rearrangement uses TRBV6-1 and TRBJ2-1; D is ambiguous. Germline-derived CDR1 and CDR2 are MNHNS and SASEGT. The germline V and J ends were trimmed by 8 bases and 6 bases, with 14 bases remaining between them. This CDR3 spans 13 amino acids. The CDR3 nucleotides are TGTGCCAGCCGAGAGTCGGCGTCCAATGAGCAGTTCTTC. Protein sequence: CASRESASNEQFF.

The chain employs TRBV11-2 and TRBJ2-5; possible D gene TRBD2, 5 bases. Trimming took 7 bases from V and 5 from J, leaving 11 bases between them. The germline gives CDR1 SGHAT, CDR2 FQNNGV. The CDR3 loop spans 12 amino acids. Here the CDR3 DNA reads TGTGCCAGCAAAACTAGTTTGGAGACCCAGTACTTC. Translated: CASKTSLETQYF.

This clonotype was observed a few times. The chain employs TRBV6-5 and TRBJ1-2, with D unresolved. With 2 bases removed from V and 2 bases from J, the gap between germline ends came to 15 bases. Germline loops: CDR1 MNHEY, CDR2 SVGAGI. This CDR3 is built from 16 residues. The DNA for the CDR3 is TGTGCCAGCAGTTACGTTCGTAGGCCGTCCAACTATGGCTACACCTTC. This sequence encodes CASSYVRRPSNYGYTF.

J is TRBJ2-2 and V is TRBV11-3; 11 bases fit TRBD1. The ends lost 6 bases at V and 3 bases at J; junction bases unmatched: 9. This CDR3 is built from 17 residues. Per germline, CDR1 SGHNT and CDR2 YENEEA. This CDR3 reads CASRPRTGGSDTGELFF. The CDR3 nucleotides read TGTGCCAGCAGACCCAGGACAGGGGGCAGTGACACCGGGGAGCTGTTTTTT.

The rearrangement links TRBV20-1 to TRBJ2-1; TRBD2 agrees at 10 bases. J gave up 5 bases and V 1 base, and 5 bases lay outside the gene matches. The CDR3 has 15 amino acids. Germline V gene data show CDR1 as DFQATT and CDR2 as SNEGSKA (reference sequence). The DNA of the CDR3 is TGCAGTGCTAGAGGACCAGGACTAGCGGACAATGAGCAGTTCTTC. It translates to CSARGPGLADNEQFF.